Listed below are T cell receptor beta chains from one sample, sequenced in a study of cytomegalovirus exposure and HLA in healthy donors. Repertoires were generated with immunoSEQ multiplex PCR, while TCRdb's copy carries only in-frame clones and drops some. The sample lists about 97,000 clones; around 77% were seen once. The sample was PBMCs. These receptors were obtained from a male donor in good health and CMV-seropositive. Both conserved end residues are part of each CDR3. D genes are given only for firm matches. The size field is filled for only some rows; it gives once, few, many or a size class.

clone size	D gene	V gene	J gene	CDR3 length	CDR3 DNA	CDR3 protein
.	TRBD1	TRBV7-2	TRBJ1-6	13	TGTGCCAGCAGCTTTGGACAGGGCGGAACCCTCCACTTT	CASSFGQGGTLHF
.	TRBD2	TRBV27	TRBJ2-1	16	TGTGCCAGCAGGCCCACCGGGACTAGCGGGAGGAATGAGCAGTTCTTC	CASRPTGTSGRNEQFF
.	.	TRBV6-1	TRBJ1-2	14	TGTGCCAGCAGTGAAGGGGTCTCGGGGTATGGCTACACCTTC	CASSEGVSGYGYTF
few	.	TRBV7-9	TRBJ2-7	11	TGTGCCAGCAGCTCAACCTACGAGCAGTACTTC	CASSSTYEQYF
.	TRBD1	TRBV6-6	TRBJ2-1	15	TGTGCCAGCAGCGCTCCGGGACAGGTCTACAATGAGCAGTTCTTC	CASSAPGQVYNEQFF
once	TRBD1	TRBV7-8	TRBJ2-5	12	TGTGCCAGCGGGCCAGGGGGCGAGACCCAGTACTTC	CASGPGGETQYF
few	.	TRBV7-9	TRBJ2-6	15	TGTGCCAGCAGCTTAGGGGCCGGTGGGGCCAACGTCCTGACTTTC	CASSLGAGGANVLTF
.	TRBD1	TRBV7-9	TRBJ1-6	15	TGTGCCAGCAGCACCGGGACAGGCGGGACTTCACCCCTCCACTTT	CASSTGTGGTSPLHF
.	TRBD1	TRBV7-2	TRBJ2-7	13	TGTGCCAGCAGCCGGGACAGGAGCGACGAGCAGTACTTC	CASSRDRSDEQYF
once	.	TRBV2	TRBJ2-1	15	TGTGCCAGCAGTGAAGCTGAGAGCTCCTACAATGAGCAGTTCTTC	CASSEAESSYNEQFF
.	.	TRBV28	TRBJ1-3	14	TGTGCCAGCAGGGGCACAGGGACAGGAAACACCATATATTTT	CASRGTGTGNTIYF
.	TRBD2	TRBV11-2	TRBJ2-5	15	TGTGCCAGCAGCGGCTGGCGGGAGGGCCAAGAGACCCAGTACTTC	CASSGWREGQETQYF
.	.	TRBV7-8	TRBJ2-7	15	TGTGCCAGCAGCCCGCGGGCCAGGTGGGGATACGAGCAGTACTTC	CASSPRARWGYEQYF
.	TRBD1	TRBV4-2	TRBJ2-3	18	TGTGCCAGCAGCCAAGATCTACGGGGACAGCTCCGCACAGATACGCAGTATTTT	CASSQDLRGQLRTDTQYF
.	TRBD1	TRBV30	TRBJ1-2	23	TGTGCCTGGAGTATACCCCCCCCGCAGGGGACAGGGGGTATAGGAGGGAGGAACTATGGCTACACCTTC	CAWSIPPPQGTGGIGGRNYGYTF
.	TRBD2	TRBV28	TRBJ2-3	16	TGTGCCAGCAGTTTGGCCACTAGCGGGAGCGGGCATACGCAGTATTTT	CASSLATSGSGHTQYF
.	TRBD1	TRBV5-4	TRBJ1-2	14	TGTGCCAGCAGCTCACCAGGGGGGAACTATGGCTACACCTTC	CASSSPGGNYGYTF
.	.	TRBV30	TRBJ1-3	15	TGTGCCTGGAGTCCGACAATTGGGTCTGGAAACACCATATATTTT	CAWSPTIGSGNTIYF
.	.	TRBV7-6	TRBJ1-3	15	TGTGCCAGCAGCTTAGACAGCCTATCTGGAAACACCATATATTTT	CASSLDSLSGNTIYF
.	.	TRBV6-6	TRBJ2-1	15	TGTGCCAGCAGTTACGAGACTACTGTGGGGAATGAGCAGTTCTTC	CASSYETTVGNEQFF
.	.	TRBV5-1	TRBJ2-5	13	TGCGCCAGCAGCTTCGGGGAAGTAGAGACCCAGTACTTC	CASSFGEVETQYF
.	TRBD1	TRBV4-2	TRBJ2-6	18	TGTGCCAGCAGCCAAGATTCGTGGGACAGGGCTGGGGCCAACGTCCTGACTTTC	CASSQDSWDRAGANVLTF
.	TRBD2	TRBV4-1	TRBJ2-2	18	TGCGCCAGCAGCCAAGAGCCTCCTAGCGGGAGTCACACCGGGGAGCTGTTTTTT	CASSQEPPSGSHTGELFF
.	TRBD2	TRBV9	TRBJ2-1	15	TGTGCCAGCAGCGTAGGTCTAGCGGGGCAAAGTCCGCAGTTCTTC	CASSVGLAGQSPQFF
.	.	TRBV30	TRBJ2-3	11	TGTGCCTGGACTATCTCAGATACGCAGTATTTT	CAWTISDTQYF
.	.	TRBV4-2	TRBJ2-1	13	TGTGCCAGCAGCTGGAGGGGTGGCAATGAGCAGTTCTTC	CASSWRGGNEQFF
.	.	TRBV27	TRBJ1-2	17	TGTGCCAGCAGTTTATCGTATCGGTCAGGGGCAACCTATGGCTACACCTTC	CASSLSYRSGATYGYTF
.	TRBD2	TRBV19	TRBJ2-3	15	TGTGCCAGTACAACTAGCGGGTTTTCCACAGATACGCAGTATTTT	CASTTSGFSTDTQYF
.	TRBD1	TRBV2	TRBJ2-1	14	TGTGCCAGCAATGGACAGGTACCCTACAATGAGCAGTTCTTC	CASNGQVPYNEQFF
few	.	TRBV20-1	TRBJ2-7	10	TGCAGTGCCCCCAGAGGGGAGCAGTACTTC	CSAPRGEQYF
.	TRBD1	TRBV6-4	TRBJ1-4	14	TGTGCCAGCAGTATTACAGGGGACGCTGAAAAACTGTTTTTT	CASSITGDAEKLFF
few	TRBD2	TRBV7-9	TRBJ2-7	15	TGTGCCAGCAGCTTAAATAGCGGGAGTGTCGACGAGCAGTACTTC	CASSLNSGSVDEQYF
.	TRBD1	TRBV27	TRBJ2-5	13	TGTGCCAGCATGAGGACAGGGGGGGAGACCCAGTACTTC	CASMRTGGETQYF
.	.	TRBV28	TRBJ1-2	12	TGTGCCACCTCGAGACAGAACTATGGCTACACCTTC	CATSRQNYGYTF
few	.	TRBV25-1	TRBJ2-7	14	TGTGCCAGCAGTGTACAGGATTCTCGTCGGGAGCAGTACTTC	CASSVQDSRREQYF
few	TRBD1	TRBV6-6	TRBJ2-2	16	TGTGCCAGCAGACGACAGGGGGACTTTAACACCGGGGAGCTGTTTTTT	CASRRQGDFNTGELFF
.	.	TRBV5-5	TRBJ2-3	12	TGTGCCAGCAGCTCCCACACAGATACGCAGTATTTT	CASSSHTDTQYF
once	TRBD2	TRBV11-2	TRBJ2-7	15	TGTGCCAGCAGCTTATCACTAGCGGGAGTCGGAGAGCAGTACTTC	CASSLSLAGVGEQYF
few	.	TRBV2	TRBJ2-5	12	TGTGCCAGCAAACGGTCGCAAGAGACCCAGTACTTC	CASKRSQETQYF
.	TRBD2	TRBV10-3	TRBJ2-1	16	TGTGCCATCAGTGATATCAGCGGGAGGGCCCCCTATGAGCAGTTCTTC	CAISDISGRAPYEQFF
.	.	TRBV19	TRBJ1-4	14	TGTGCCAGTAGTATACAGGGATACAGTCAAAAACTGTTTTTT	CASSIQGYSQKLFF
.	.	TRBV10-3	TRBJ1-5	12	TGTGCCATCACATCGGCGGGTCAGCCCCAGCATTTT	CAITSAGQPQHF
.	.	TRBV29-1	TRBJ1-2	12	TGCAGCGCCGTGGGGGGGTTCTATGGCTACACCTTC	CSAVGGFYGYTF
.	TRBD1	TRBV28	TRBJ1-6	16	TGTGCCAGCAGTTTTGGGGACAGGTCGTATAATTCACCCCTCCACTTT	CASSFGDRSYNSPLHF
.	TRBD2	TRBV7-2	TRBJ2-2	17	TGTGCCAGCAGCTTAACACTAGCGGGAGGGTTGGGCGGGGAGCTGTTTTTT	CASSLTLAGGLGGELFF
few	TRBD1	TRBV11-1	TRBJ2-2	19	TGTGCCAGCACCGCCCCTCGGGACAGGGGGACCGCGAACACCGGGGAGCTGTTTTTT	CASTAPRDRGTANTGELFF
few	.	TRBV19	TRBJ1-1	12	TGTGCCAGTAGTACTCAACGGGGGGAAGCTTTCTTT	CASSTQRGEAFF
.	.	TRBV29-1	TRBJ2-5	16	TGCAGCGCCAACCGGGGGAGGAATCTGTACCAAGAGACCCAGTACTTC	CSANRGRNLYQETQYF
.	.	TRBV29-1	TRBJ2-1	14	TGCAGCGTCGAGACAGGGACTGTCCACAATGAGCAGTTCTTC	CSVETGTVHNEQFF
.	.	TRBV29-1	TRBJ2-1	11	TGCAGCGCTTACCGGGGCAATGAGCAGTTCTTC	CSAYRGNEQFF
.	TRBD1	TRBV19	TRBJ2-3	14	TGTGCCAGTAGAGACACAGGGGGCTTAGATACGCAGTATTTT	CASRDTGGLDTQYF
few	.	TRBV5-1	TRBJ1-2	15	TGCGCCAGCAGCCCATCGACCGACTATTACTATGACTACACCTTC	CASSPSTDYYYDYTF
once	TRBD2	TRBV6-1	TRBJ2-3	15	TGTGCCAGCAGTGAGTGGGCGGGAGCAGTAGATACGCAGTATTTT	CASSEWAGAVDTQYF
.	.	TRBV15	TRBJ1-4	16	TGTGCCACCAGCAGTGGGAGGGACTCAACTAATGAAAAACTGTTTTTT	CATSSGRDSTNEKLFF
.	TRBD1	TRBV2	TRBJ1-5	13	TGTGCCAGCCAGGGGGAAGGTAATCAGCCCCAGCATTTT	CASQGEGNQPQHF
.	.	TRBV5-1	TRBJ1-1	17	TGCGCCAGCAGCTTGGTGGCAGGGGAAAGTCGAATCACTGAAGCTTTCTTT	CASSLVAGESRITEAFF
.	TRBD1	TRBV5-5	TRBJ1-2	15	TGTGCCAGCAGAGCCGGACAGGGGGTAAACTATGGCTACACCTTC	CASRAGQGVNYGYTF
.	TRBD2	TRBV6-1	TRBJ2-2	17	TGTGCCAGCAGTGATCGGGGCCTAGCGGGGCGGACCGGGGAGCTGTTTTTT	CASSDRGLAGRTGELFF
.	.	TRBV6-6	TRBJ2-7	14	TGTGCCAGCAGCCGGGAACGTTGGACGTACGAGCAGTACTTC	CASSRERWTYEQYF